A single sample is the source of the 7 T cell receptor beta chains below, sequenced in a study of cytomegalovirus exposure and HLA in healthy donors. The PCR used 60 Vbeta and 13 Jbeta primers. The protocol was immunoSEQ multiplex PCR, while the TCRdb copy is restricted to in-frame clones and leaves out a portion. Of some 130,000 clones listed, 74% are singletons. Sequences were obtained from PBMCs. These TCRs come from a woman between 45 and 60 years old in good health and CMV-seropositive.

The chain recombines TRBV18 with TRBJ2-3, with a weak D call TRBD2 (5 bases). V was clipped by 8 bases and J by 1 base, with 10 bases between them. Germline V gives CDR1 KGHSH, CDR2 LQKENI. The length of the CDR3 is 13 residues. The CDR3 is CASLRGGTDTQYF. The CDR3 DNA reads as TGTGCCAGCCTCCGGGGTGGCACAGATACGCAGTATTTT.

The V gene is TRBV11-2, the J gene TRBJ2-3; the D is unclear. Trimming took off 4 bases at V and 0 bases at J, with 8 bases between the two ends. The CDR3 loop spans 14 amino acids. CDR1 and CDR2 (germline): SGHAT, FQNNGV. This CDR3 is CASSSQVSTDTQYF. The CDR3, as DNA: TGTGCCAGCAGCTCTCAGGTTAGCACAGATACGCAGTATTTT.

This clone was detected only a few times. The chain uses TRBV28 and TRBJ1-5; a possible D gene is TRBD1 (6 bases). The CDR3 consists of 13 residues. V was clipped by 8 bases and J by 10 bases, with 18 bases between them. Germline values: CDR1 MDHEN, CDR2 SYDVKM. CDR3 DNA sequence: TGTGCCAGCGGACAGCTGCCATCATATCCCCAGCATTTT. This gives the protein CASGQLPSYPQHF.

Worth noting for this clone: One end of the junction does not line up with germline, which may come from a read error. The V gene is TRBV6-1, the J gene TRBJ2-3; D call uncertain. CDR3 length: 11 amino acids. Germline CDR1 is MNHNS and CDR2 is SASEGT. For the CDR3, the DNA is TGTGCCAGCAGTGAAAGAGATGCGCAGTATTTT. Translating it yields CASSERDAQYF.

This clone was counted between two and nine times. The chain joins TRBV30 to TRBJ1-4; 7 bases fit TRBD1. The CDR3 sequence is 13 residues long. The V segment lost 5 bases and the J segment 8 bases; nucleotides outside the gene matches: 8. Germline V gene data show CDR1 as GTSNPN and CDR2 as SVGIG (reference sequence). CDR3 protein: CAWRQGVGEKLFF. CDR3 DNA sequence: TGTGCCTGGCGACAGGGTGTAGGGGAAAAACTGTTTTTT.

The CDR3 sequence: CASSPMRGYEQYF. CDR3 nucleotide sequence: TGTGCCAGCTCCCCGATGCGTGGCTACGAGCAGTACTTC. The V gene is TRBV18, the J gene TRBJ2-7; D call uncertain. V lost 6 bases and J 3 bases, leaving 12 bases between the germline ends. The CDR3 covers 13 residues. CDR1 and CDR2 from the germline V gene are KGHSH and LQKENI.

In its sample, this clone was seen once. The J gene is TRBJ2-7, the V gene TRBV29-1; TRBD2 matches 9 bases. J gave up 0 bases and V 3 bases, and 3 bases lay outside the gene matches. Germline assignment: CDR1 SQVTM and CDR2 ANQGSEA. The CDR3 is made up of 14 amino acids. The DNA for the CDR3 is TGCAGCGTTGAGACTAGCGGTTTCTCCTACGAGCAGTACTTC. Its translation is CSVETSGFSYEQYF.